This T cell receptor beta chain was retrieved from a study of blood T cell repertoires in COVID-19. Looking at the study overall: PBMCs, B-cell-depleted T cells, or T cells were the source of the cDNA or gDNA that made up the material.

V was trimmed by 0 bases and J by 2 bases, leaving 8 bases between them. The CDR3 spans 15 residues. Germline CDR1 and CDR2: LGHDT and YNNKEL (reference sequence). TCRdb's table, derived via immunoSEQ multiplex PCR, lists solely in-frame clones and lacks some. The data contain tens of thousands of clones, roughly 80% of them singletons. The sequenced material came from peripheral blood. The clonotype comes from an elderly man with active or convalescent COVID-19. The chain combines TRBV3-1 (or the pseudogene TRBV3-2) with TRBJ1-5, with D unresolved. CDR3 sequence: CASSQDMSGNQPQHF. DNA of the CDR3: TGTGCCAGCAGCCAAGATATGTCGGGCAATCAGCCCCAGCATTTT.